The 5 T cell receptor beta chains reported below all come from one sample, sequenced in a study of blood T cell repertoires in COVID-19. Here immunoSEQ multiplex PCR was the method, and the copy in TCRdb shows in-frame clones only, minus some. The profile shows about 400,000 clones, around 86% of them singletons. Sequencing was done on a sample of peripheral blood. The receptors come from a woman younger than 45 with active or convalescent COVID-19.

The chain couples TRBV6-5 to TRBJ1-1; unclear D gene. The V gene lost 11 bases and the J gene lost 0 bases, with 19 bases spanning the gap. This CDR3 spans 15 amino acids. Germline loops: CDR1 MNHEY, CDR2 SVGAGI. This chain's CDR3 is CAGRRESGVNTEAFF. CDR3 in DNA: TGTGCCGGTCGGCGGGAGTCAGGCGTGAACACTGAAGCTTTCTTT.

The genes are TRBV15 and TRBJ1-1, with TRBD1 matching 7 bases. Germline V gene lookup returns CDR1 LNHNV and CDR2 YYDKDF (reference sequence). V gave up 7 bases and J gave up 2 bases; unmatched junction bases: 7. This CDR3 contains 14 residues. Here the CDR3 reads CATNYGTANTEAFF. CDR3 sequence (DNA): TGTGCCACCAACTACGGGACAGCAAACACTGAAGCTTTCTTT.

This clone was picked up a small number of times. The chain couples TRBV6-5 to TRBJ2-7, with D maybe TRBD1 (5 bases). The CDR3 is 14 amino acids. The germline CDR1 and CDR2 sequences are MNHEY and SVGAGI. The ends were cut back, 2 bases at V and 2 bases at J, with 10 bases in the middle. In DNA form, the CDR3 reads TGTGCCAGCAGTTACCAGACAGCCACCTACGAGCAGTACTTC. It translates to CASSYQTATYEQYF.

This clone was seen a few times. CDR3 protein: CASSLDLQGNSPLHF. CDR3 sequence (DNA): TGTGCCAGCAGCCTAGACCTGCAGGGGAATTCACCCCTCCACTTT. The V call is TRBV9, the J call TRBJ1-6; D perhaps matches TRBD1 (6 bases). V lost 4 bases, J lost 7 bases, and 15 bases lay in between. Germline CDR1 reads SGDLS; CDR2 reads YYNGEE. The CDR3 contains 15 residues.

The gene calls are TRBV7-2 and TRBJ2-1; the D gene is possibly TRBD1 (8 bases). Germline V lookup: CDR1 SGHTA, CDR2 FQGNSA. V lost 5 bases to trimming and J lost 7 bases, with 21 bases between them. The CDR3 totals 16 residues. The CDR3 DNA reads as TGTGCCAGCAGCCCAGGGGGCGGGGGATTTCGAAATGAGCAGTTCTTC. It codes for CASSPGGGGFRNEQFF.